The T cell receptor (beta chain) described here comes from a study of T cells after yellow fever vaccination (dated by TCRdb to between 2018 and 2020). Regarding the complete study: The SMART-Seq v4 Ultra Low Input RNA kit was used to prepare libraries from fractions with low cell numbers. To follow T-cell clones before and after primary and booster YFV17D yellow fever vaccination, bulk TCR alpha and beta repertoires were sequenced over time. Two healthy male donors made up the cohort, one aged 18 to 29 years and the other aged 30 to 40 years. Blood was collected at multiple timepoints before and after primary and secondary immunization, and bulk PBMC replicates and cell subsets were isolated. General findings and caveats noted by the study authors: Compared with the primary T-cell response, the secondary T-cell response was weaker but faster, peaking on day 5 rather than day 15. Computational filtering was required because FACS-sorted repertoires could contain abundant contaminating clonotypes from the bulk population. A small share of clonotypes occurred in both CD4 and CD8 compartments, likely arising from convergent recombination. After the booster, most of the clones that had expanded following primary vaccination were detected again (roughly 96% of CD4 and roughly nine tenths of CD8), which suggests that memory was broadly maintained. Because only a couple of donors were included in the study, the extent to which the findings can be generalized is limited.

The CDR1 and CDR2 encoded by the germline V gene are SGHVS and FNYEAQ. Trimming leaves V shorter by 6 bases and J shorter by 2 bases, with the junction holding 12 bases beyond the gene matches. Spanning cysteine to phenylalanine, the CDR3 consists of 16 amino acids. The only DNA kept is the CDR3, 48 bases in frame from the first base. The treatment or condition tag for this specimen amounts to: live attenuated yellow fever vaccine strain. At every blood-draw timepoint, two biological replicates of bulk PBMCs were collected. A standard Ficoll-Paque protocol was used to isolate PBMCs from peripheral blood. TriZol was used to extract RNA from bulk PBMCs, from CD4 and CD8 fractions, and from dextramer-positive and dextramer-negative fractions. Synthesis of TCR cDNA relied on 5'RACE template switching, a step that introduced a universal primer site along with unique molecular identifiers. cDNA synthesis was primed from both the TCR alpha and TCR beta constant segments. Library amplification used two PCR steps, and the second PCR step added sample barcodes and sequencing adapters. Libraries were sequenced on Illumina HiSeq 2500 (2x100 bp) or NovaSeq (2x150 bp). On the authors' methods: Reads were demultiplexed and collapsed into UMI consensus sequences with MIGEC, and V(D)J alignment was performed with MiXCR. Vaccine-responding clonotypes were identified with edgeR using replicate PBMC samples, with FDR below 0.01 and a log2 fold change above 5 up to day 15 being required. Each bulk clonotype received a CD4 or CD8 identity based on whether the sequenced CD4 or CD8 repertoire contained that clonotype at higher abundance. Using fastp at Q25 and MiXCR, TCRdb reprocessed the public reads and kept productive beta chains. Rows with a matching CDR3 protein are joined into one entry that keeps the most common DNA and genes. In this record, the V and J calls reflect TCRdb's handling and not the investigators' own analysis. This sample holds under 600,000 distinct CDR3 sequences; around a fifth were observed only once. The ten largest clones represent approximately 15% of the sample.

To note about this clonotype: This clone's antigen is unknown. No base-level quality is on record; no much larger clone is a single base apart.

This TCR was recovered from a man between 18 and 35 years old who received the YFV17D yellow fever vaccine. The chain was built from TRBV7-6 and TRBJ2-5, with TRBD2 identical over 7 junction bases. The specimen comprised PBMCs, sampled roughly 20 days after the first yellow fever vaccination. Here is the DNA: TGTGCCAGCAGAGCCCTGGGACGGGGGGAACAAGAGACCCAGTACTTC. This yields the protein CASRALGRGEQETQYF.